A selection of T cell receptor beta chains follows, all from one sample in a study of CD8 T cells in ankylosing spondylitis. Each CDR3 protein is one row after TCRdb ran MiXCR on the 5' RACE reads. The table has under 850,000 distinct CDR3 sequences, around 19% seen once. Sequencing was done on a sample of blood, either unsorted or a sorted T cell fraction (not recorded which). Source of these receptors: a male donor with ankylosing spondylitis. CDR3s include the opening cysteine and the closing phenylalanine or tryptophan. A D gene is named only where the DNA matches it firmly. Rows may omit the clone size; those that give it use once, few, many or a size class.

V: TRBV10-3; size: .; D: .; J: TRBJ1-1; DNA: TGTGCCATCAGTGCGGACACGAGGAACACTGAAGCTTTCTTT; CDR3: CAISADTRNTEAFF
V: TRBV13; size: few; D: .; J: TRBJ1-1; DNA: TGTGCCAGCAGCTTATGGTTGTACAACACTGAAGCTTTCTTT; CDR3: CASSLWLYNTEAFF
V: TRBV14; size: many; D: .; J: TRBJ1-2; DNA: TGTGCCAGCAGCCCAGGGTCGATATATGGCTACACCTTC; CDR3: CASSPGSIYGYTF
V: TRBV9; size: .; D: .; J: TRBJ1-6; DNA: TGTGCCAGCAGCGTAGCTTGGGATTCACCCCTCCACTTT; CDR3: CASSVAWDSPLHF
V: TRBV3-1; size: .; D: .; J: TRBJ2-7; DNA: TGTGCCAGCAGCCAAGTGACGTCGTACGAGCAGTACTTC; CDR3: CASSQVTSYEQYF
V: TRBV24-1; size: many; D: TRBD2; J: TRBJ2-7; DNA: TGTGCCACCAGTGGGACTAGCGGCACTGCCGAGCAGTACTTC; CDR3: CATSGTSGTAEQYF
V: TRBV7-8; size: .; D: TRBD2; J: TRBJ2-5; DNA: TGTGCCAGCAGCTCCACCCCGGGACTAGCGGATCAAGAGACCCAGTACTTC; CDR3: CASSSTPGLADQETQYF
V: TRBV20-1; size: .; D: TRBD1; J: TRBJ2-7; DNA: TGCAGTGCTGACAGGGATTTCGAGCAGTACTTC; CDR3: CSADRDFEQYF
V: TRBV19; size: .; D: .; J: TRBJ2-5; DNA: TGTGCCAGTAGTGTCCGGGCGCAAGAGACCCAGTACTTC; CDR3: CASSVRAQETQYF
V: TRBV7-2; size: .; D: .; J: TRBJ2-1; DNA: TGTGCCAGCAGCTTAGGAGGGTGGGGACCGCGTGTAGGTGAGCAGTTCTTC; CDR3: CASSLGGWGPRVGEQFF
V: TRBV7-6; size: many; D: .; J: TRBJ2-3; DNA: TGTGCCAGCAGCTTAGCCCCGGAGGGGGATACGCAGTATTTT; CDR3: CASSLAPEGDTQYF
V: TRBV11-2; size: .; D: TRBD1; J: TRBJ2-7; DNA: TGTGCCAGCAGCTTAGATGGACAGGGTACCTACGAGCAGTACTTC; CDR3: CASSLDGQGTYEQYF
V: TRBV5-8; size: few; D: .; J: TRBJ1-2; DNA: TGTGCCAGCAGCCGTACCTACAGGGATGGCTACACCTTC; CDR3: CASSRTYRDGYTF
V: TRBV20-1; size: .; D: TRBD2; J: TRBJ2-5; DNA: TGCAGTGCTAGAGGGTGGGGGGGAGAGACCCAGTACTTC; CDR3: CSARGWGGETQYF
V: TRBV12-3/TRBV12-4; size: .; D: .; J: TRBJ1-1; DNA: TGTGCCAGCAGGGCGACAGGAGTAGGTACTGAAGCTTTCTTT; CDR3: CASRATGVGTEAFF
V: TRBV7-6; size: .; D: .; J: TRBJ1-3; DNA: TGTGCCAGCAGCTTATACCCCGGGACCGATGGAAACACCATATATTTT; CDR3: CASSLYPGTDGNTIYF
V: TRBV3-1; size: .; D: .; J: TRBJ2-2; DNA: TGTGCCAGCAGCCCGCAGCCAGTTGACACCGGGGAGCTGTTTTTT; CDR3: CASSPQPVDTGELFF